This T cell receptor (beta chain) was captured by sequencing in a study of shared clonotypes between healthy human individuals. This CDR3 has 12 residues. Deletions cut 8 bases from V and 0 bases from J, with 7 bases between. Germline V gene lookup returns CDR1 SGHDN and CDR2 FVKESK. Assay used: immunoSEQ multiplex PCR; TCRdb lists only in-frame clones, some missing. This sample yields millions of clones, of which approximately 93% are seen a single time; about 0.37% belongs to the top ten. V usage is TRBV14 and J usage is TRBJ1-1; tentatively, D is TRBD1 (6 bases). The sequenced sample was naive CD4+ T cells from PBMCs. Subset indicated: CD45RA+ positively selected. The sequence was collected from a young man in good health. Some clones in this sample may be carry-over from other donors' samples. The CDR3 DNA reads TGTGCCAGCCGGACAGTGAACACTGAAGCTTTCTTT. Translating it yields CASRTVNTEAFF.